Following are 24 T cell receptor beta chains from one sample sequenced in a study of T-cell memory formation after mild COVID-19. TCRdb reprocessed the 5' RACE reads via MiXCR and lists one record per CDR3 protein. Of about 560,000 distinct CDR3 sequences in the sample, approximately 21% were seen once. Sequencing was carried out using PBMCs or a T cell subset sorted from them (not recorded which). The source of these receptors is an adult woman who had mild COVID-19 (a few samples of this study predate the infection). Cell type and time point are not known.

The rearrangement uses TRBV9 and TRBJ2-7; either TRBD1 or TRBD2 may fit D (5 bases each). The CDR3 totals 16 residues. Per germline, CDR1 SGDLS and CDR2 YYNGEE. V lost 3 bases to trimming and J lost 2 bases, with 18 bases between them. As DNA, the CDR3 is TGTGCCAGCAGCGGAAGGGTTGGGGACGGGCCCTACGAGCAGTACTTC. Its translation: CASSGRVGDGPYEQYF.

The chain combines TRBV6-5 with TRBJ2-7; D ambiguous. CDR1 and CDR2 from the germline V gene are MNHEY and SVGAGI. V was shortened by 6 bases and J by 4 bases, with 19 bases between the two germline ends. The CDR3 loop spans 15 amino acids. CDR3 sequence: CASRARTLLGYEQYF. The CDR3 region has the DNA TGTGCCAGCAGAGCCAGGACGCTTCTGGGGTACGAGCAGTACTTC.

This clonotype has more than one count but fewer than ten. The J gene is TRBJ2-1, the V gene TRBV11-2; 12 bases fit TRBD2. The length of the CDR3 is 19 residues. V shed 0 bases, J shed 5 bases, and the junction held 11 bases outside the gene matches. Looked up from germline, CDR1 is SGHAT and CDR2 is FQNNGV. In nucleotides, the CDR3 is TGTGCCAGCAGCTTAGACTCCTTTGGACTAGCGGGACCTCACAATGAGCAGTTCTTC. This encodes CASSLDSFGLAGPHNEQFF.

This clonotype appeared a few times. V gene TRBV24-1 combines with J gene TRBJ2-5; D is uncertain. The CDR3 runs 12 residues. Trimming pared 0 bases from V and 5 bases from J, leaving 3 bases between. From germline, CDR1 is KGHDR and CDR2 SFDVKD. CDR3 in DNA: TGTGCCACCAGTGATTTGGCGGAGACCCAGTACTTC. This sequence encodes CATSDLAETQYF.

The chain is built from TRBV7-9 and TRBJ1-1; 9 bases are shared with TRBD1. The germline V gene encodes CDR1 SEHNR and CDR2 FQNEAQ (reference sequence). CDR3 length: 15 amino acids. V lost 6 bases, J lost 4 bases, and 9 bases stayed unmatched. This chain's CDR3 is CASRPTGTGFTEAFF. CDR3 nucleotide sequence: TGTGCCAGCAGACCCACCGGGACAGGGTTCACTGAAGCTTTCTTT. The variable domain in full, completed from reference TRBV7-9 and TRBJ1-1, reads DTGVSQNPRHKITKRGQNVTFRCDPISEHNRLYWYRQTLGQGPEFLTYFQNEAQLEKSRLLSDRFSAERPKGSFSTLEIQRTEQGDSAMYLCASRPTGTGFTEAFFGQGTRLTVV.

The sample holds a few counts of this clonotype. The chain is built from TRBV5-1 and TRBJ1-1; tentative D call: TRBD1 (6 bases). Germline CDR1 and CDR2: SGHRS and YFSETQ. This CDR3 has 16 amino acids. V was pared by 1 base and J by 1 base, with 14 bases between. The DNA of the CDR3 is TGCGCCAGCAGCTTGAGGGGGGGGCAGACGAACACTGAAGCTTTCTTT. This codes for CASSLRGGQTNTEAFF.

The CDR3 nucleotides are TGTGCCAGCAGCCAAGACTACATCGGGGCGGGAGGAGCAGGTGAGCAGTTCTTC. As protein: CASSQDYIGAGGAGEQFF. The V call is TRBV14, the J call TRBJ2-1, with 8 positions matching TRBD2. Germline lookup yields CDR1 SGHDN and CDR2 FVKESK. The CDR3 runs 18 residues. V shed 0 bases, J shed 9 bases, and the junction held 16 bases outside the gene matches.

This clonotype was observed at least ten times. The chain recombines TRBV29-1 with TRBJ2-5; D is undetermined. The CDR3 length is 12 residues. V was trimmed by 7 bases and J by 1 base, leaving 10 bases between them. The germline gives CDR1 SQVTM, CDR2 ANQGSEA. The CDR3 coding sequence is TGCAGCGCCCGGAGCAGCCAAGAGACCCAGTACTTC. Translation: CSARSSQETQYF.

In its sample, this clonotype was seen many times. The V gene is TRBV7-9, the J gene TRBJ2-7; 9 bases align to TRBD2. Germline-derived CDR1 and CDR2 are SEHNR and FQNEAQ (reference sequence). The CDR3 totals 14 residues. V trimming: 5 bases; J trimming: 3 bases; junction bases outside the gene matches: 5. CDR3 region: CASSHGLASYEQYF. As DNA, the CDR3 is TGTGCCAGCAGCCACGGACTAGCGAGCTACGAGCAGTACTTC. Full variable domain (rest looked up from reference TRBV7-9 and TRBJ2-7): DTGVSQNPRHKITKRGQNVTFRCDPISEHNRLYWYRQTLGQGPEFLTYFQNEAQLEKSRLLSDRFSAERPKGSFSTLEIQRTEQGDSAMYLCASSHGLASYEQYFGPGTRLTVT.

This clonotype was counted between two and nine times. The chain's CDR3 is CASSSGQGYRNEQFF. The DNA of the CDR3 is TGTGCCAGCAGCTCGGGACAGGGGTATCGCAATGAGCAGTTCTTC. The genes are TRBV7-3 and TRBJ2-1; 10 bases agree with TRBD1. CDR1 SGHTA and CDR2 FQGTGA come from the germline V gene. The CDR3 spans 15 residues. With V trimmed by 4 bases and J by 6 bases, 6 bases remained unmatched.

This clonotype was observed a few times. The rearrangement joins TRBV7-2 to TRBJ1-4, with a possible D match to TRBD1 (5 bases). This CDR3 is built from 17 residues. The germline CDR1 and CDR2 sequences are SGHTA and FQGNSA. V was shortened by 1 base and J by 0 bases, with 12 bases between the two germline ends. Written as DNA, the CDR3 is TGTGCCAGCAGCTTAGGTATAGCGGGGGCAACTAATGAAAAACTGTTTTTT. Its translation: CASSLGIAGATNEKLFF.

This clonotype was detected only a few times. The chain is built from TRBV18 and TRBJ1-2; TRBD1 might be the D (6 bases). Germline CDR1 is KGHSH and CDR2 is LQKENI. The CDR3 totals 16 residues. The V and J ends lost 3 bases and 4 bases respectively, with 18 bases between them. DNA of the CDR3: TGTGCCAGCTCACCGACGACTACACAGGGTTTCTATGGCTACACCTTC. Encoded protein: CASSPTTTQGFYGYTF.

This clonotype was seen repeatedly, ten times or more. The chain uses TRBV7-9 and TRBJ1-6; D unresolved. Germline V gene sequence: CDR1 SEHNR, CDR2 FQNEAQ (reference sequence). The CDR3 has 14 amino acids. Deletions cut 7 bases from V and 9 bases from J, with 16 bases between. Here the CDR3 reads CASTRDLGSSPLHF. Here the CDR3 DNA reads TGTGCCAGCACCCGCGACCTGGGAAGTTCACCCCTCCACTTT. Full variable domain (remainder filled in from reference TRBV7-9 and TRBJ1-6): DTGVSQNPRHKITKRGQNVTFRCDPISEHNRLYWYRQTLGQGPEFLTYFQNEAQLEKSRLLSDRFSAERPKGSFSTLEIQRTEQGDSAMYLCASTRDLGSSPLHFGNGTRLTVT.

This chain uses TRBV20-1 with TRBJ2-5, with a weak D call TRBD2 (6 bases). Germline V CDR1 and CDR2: DFQATT, SNEGSKA (reference sequence). The CDR3 contains 13 residues. V lost 6 bases and J 2 bases, leaving 13 bases between the germline ends. CDR3 loop: CSAEGRGQETQYF. DNA for the CDR3: TGCAGTGCGGAGGGCCGGGGGCAAGAGACCCAGTACTTC.

In its sample, this clonotype was seen a few times. The rearrangement joins TRBV6-2 or TRBV6-3 to TRBJ2-1, with 13 positions matching TRBD2. Germline loops: CDR1 MNHEY, CDR2 SVGEGT. The CDR3 spans 15 residues. With 6 bases clipped from V and 6 bases from J, the junction kept 5 bases outside the gene matches. This CDR3 reads CASRLGTSGVNEQFF. CDR3 DNA sequence: TGTGCCAGCAGACTCGGGACTAGCGGGGTCAATGAGCAGTTCTTC.

The chain carries TRBV24-1 and TRBJ2-3; 8 positions agree with TRBD2. There are 17 residues in the CDR3. From germline, CDR1 is KGHDR and CDR2 SFDVKD. The V and J ends lost 2 bases and 4 bases, in that order; junction bases with no gene match: 10. CDR3 DNA sequence: TGTGCCACCAGTGATTCTCGTAGCGGGATGGCCGCAGATACGCAGTATTTT. Its protein product is CATSDSRSGMAADTQYF.

The chain combines TRBV3-1 with TRBJ1-5; D unclear. V was trimmed by 0 bases and J by 3 bases, leaving 12 bases between them. CDR1 LGHDT and CDR2 YNNKEL come from the germline V gene (reference sequence). The CDR3 length is 16 residues. CDR3: CASSQDIGRPNQPQHF. In nucleotides, the CDR3 is TGTGCCAGCAGCCAAGATATCGGGAGACCCAATCAGCCCCAGCATTTT.

The genes are TRBV7-2 and TRBJ2-1, with 8 bases that match TRBD1. The J segment lost 3 bases and the V segment lost 3 bases, leaving 10 bases of the junction unmatched. CDR3 length: 17 residues. Germline CDR1 reads SGHTA; CDR2 reads FQGNSA. The CDR3 DNA follows: TGTGCCAGCAGCTTCGGAAGCCCGGGGACAGGCTACAATGAGCAGTTCTTC. It codes for CASSFGSPGTGYNEQFF.

The CDR3 nucleotides are TGCAGTGCTAGTTTACCTGGGGCCAACGTCCTGACTTTC. It encodes CSASLPGANVLTF. The V call is TRBV20-1, the J call TRBJ2-6; no reliable D call. CDR1 and CDR2 (germline): DFQATT, SNEGSKA (reference sequence). The CDR3 has 13 amino acids. The ends were cut back, 3 bases at V and 2 bases at J, with 5 bases in the middle.

This clonotype was found a few times. The genes are TRBV27 and TRBJ2-1; 9 bases are a match to TRBD1. The CDR3 loop spans 15 amino acids. Germline assignment: CDR1 MNHEY and CDR2 SMNVEV (reference sequence). V shed 4 bases and J 5 bases; nucleotides not matched to a gene: 6. CDR3 residues: CASSSTGGADNEQFF. CDR3 nucleotide sequence: TGTGCCAGCAGTTCAACAGGGGGCGCGGACAATGAGCAGTTCTTC.

The chain is built from TRBV4-3 and TRBJ1-1; D uncertain. Trimming removed 1 base from V and 10 bases from J, with 13 bases in between. CDR3 length: 13 residues. Germline V gene data show CDR1 as LGHNA and CDR2 as YSLEER. CDR3 bases: TGCGCCAGCAGCCAAGGTTTTAAGAGAAGAGCTTTCTTT. Translated, it gives CASSQGFKRRAFF.

This clonotype has a handful of counts. The gene calls are TRBV10-3 and TRBJ2-2, with D possibly TRBD2 on 6 matching bases. The CDR3 extends over 17 amino acids. Germline CDR1 is ENHRY and CDR2 is SYGVKD. V lost 5 bases to trimming and J lost 6 bases, with 22 bases between them. The CDR3 loop is CAISPWGDGRGAGELFF. The CDR3 region has the DNA TGTGCCATCAGTCCATGGGGCGACGGGAGAGGGGCCGGGGAGCTGTTTTTT.

The CDR3 reads CASRQGLAYNEQFF. CDR3 nucleotides: TGTGCCAGCAGACAGGGTCTGGCCTACAATGAGCAGTTCTTC. The chain has TRBV2 and TRBJ2-1, with D possibly matching TRBD1 (6 bases). The CDR3 contains 14 residues. The V and J ends lost 6 bases and 2 bases respectively, with 11 bases between them. From germline, CDR1 is SNHLY and CDR2 FYNNEI.

This clonotype has only a few counts. The chain links TRBV12-3 or TRBV12-4 to TRBJ2-1, with no clear D. This CDR3 region has 17 residues. Trimming removed 5 bases from V and 4 bases from J, with 21 bases in between. The CDR3 region is CASSPAYYIGSYNEQFF. CDR3 nucleotide sequence: TGTGCCAGCAGTCCGGCCTACTACATCGGCTCGTACAATGAGCAGTTCTTC.